This TCR beta chain was retrieved from a study of shared clonotypes between healthy human individuals. CD45RO negativity and positive selection for CCR7 defined naive CD8 cells, a population that excluded terminally differentiated effector memory CD45RA+ cells. Repertoires were generated with immunoSEQ multiplex PCR, while TCRdb's copy carries only in-frame clones and drops some. This table has about 2.1 million clones, 93% appearing once. The CDR3 is 15 amino acids. Trimming shortened V by 1 base and J by 1 base, and 8 bases separated the two germline ends. Looked up from germline, CDR1 is MGHRA and CDR2 is YSYEKL. Worth noting for this clone: Antigen: not known.

Notes on the study in general: Enrolling few donors narrowed the genetic and exposure-history diversity that was represented. Measured sharing among donors was expected to vary with sequencing depth. With four donors compared, about 5% of naive CD4 clonotypes were shared. Lower generation probabilities were found for non-shared clonotypes than for those shared by all four donors.

Specimen: naive CD8+ T cells from PBMCs. The chain joins TRBV4-1 to TRBJ2-1; D uncertain. This clonotype was sampled from a young man in good health. Some clones in this sample may be carry-over from other donors' samples. This chain's CDR3 is CASSQGTTSYNEQFF. For the CDR3, the DNA is TGCGCCAGCAGCCAAGGAACTACATCCTACAATGAGCAGTTCTTC.